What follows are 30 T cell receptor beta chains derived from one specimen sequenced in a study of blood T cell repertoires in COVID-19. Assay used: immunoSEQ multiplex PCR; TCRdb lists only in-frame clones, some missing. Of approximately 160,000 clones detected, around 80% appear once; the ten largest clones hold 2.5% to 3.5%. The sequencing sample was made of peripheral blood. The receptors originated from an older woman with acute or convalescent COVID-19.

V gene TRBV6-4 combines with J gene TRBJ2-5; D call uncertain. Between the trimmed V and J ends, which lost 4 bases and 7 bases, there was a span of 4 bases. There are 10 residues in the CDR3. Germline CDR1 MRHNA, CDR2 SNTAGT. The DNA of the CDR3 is TGTGCCAGCAGTGGACTGACCCAGTACTTC. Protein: CASSGLTQYF.

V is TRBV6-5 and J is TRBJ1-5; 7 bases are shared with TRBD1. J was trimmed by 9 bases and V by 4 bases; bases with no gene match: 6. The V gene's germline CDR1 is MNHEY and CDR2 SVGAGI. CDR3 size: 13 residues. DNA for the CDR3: TGTGCCAGCAGTTGGGGACAGTCTTCGCCCCAGCATTTT. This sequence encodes CASSWGQSSPQHF.

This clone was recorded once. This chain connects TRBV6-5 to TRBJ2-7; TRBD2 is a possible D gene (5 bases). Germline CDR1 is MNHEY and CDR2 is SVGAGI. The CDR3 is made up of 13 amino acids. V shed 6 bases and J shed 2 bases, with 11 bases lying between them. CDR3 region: CASSLGGPYEQYF. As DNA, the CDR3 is TGTGCCAGCAGCCTCGGAGGACCCTACGAGCAGTACTTC.

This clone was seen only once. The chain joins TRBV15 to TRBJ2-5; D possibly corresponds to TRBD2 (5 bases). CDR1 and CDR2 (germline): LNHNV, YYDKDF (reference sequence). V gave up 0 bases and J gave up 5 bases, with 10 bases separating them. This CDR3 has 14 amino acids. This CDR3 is CATSRDRGPETQYF. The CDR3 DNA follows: TGTGCCACCAGCAGAGATCGAGGGCCGGAGACCCAGTACTTC.

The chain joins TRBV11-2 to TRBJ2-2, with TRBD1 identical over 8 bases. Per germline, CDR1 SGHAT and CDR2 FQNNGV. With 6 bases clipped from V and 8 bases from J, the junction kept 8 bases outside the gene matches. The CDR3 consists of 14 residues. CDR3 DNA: TGTGCCAGCAGACTACAGGGGGGCTGGGGGGAGCTGTTTTTT. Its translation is CASRLQGGWGELFF.

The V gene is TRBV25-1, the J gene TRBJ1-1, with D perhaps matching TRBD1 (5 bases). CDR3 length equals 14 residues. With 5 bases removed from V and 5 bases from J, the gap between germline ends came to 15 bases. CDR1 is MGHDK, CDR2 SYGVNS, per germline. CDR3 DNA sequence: TGTGCCAGCAGTCCCCCGCAGGGCGAAACTGAAGCTTTCTTT. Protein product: CASSPPQGETEAFF.

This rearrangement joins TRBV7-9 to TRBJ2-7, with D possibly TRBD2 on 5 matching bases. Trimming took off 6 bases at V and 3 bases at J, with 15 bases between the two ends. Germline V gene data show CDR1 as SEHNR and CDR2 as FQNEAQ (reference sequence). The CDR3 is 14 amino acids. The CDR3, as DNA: TGTGCCAGCAGACCGGGTTACGACTACTACGAGCAGTACTTC. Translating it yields CASRPGYDYYEQYF.

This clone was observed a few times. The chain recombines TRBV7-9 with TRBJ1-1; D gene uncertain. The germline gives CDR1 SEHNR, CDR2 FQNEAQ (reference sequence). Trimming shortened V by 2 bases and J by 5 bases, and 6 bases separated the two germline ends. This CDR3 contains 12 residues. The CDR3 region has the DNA TGTGCCAGCAGCTTATACGAGACTGAAGCTTTCTTT. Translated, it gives CASSLYETEAFF.

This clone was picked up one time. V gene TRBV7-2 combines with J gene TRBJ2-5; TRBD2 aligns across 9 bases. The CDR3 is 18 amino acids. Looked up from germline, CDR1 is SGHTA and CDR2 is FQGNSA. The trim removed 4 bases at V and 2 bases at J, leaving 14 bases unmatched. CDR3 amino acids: CASSYKFPGLAPQETQYF. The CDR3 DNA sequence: TGTGCCAGCAGCTATAAATTTCCCGGACTAGCGCCTCAAGAGACCCAGTACTTC.

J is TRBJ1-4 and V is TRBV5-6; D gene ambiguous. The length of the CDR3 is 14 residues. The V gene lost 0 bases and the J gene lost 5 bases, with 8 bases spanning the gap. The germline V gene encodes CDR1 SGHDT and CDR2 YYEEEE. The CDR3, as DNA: TGTGCCAGCAGCTTGGGCAGGAGGAATGAAAAACTGTTTTTT. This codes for CASSLGRRNEKLFF. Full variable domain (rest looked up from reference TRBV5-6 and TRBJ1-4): DAGVTQSPTHLIKTRGQQVTLRCSPKSGHDTVSWYQQALGQGPQFIFQYYEEEERQRGNFPDRFSGHQFPNYSSELNVNALLLGDSALYLCASSLGRRNEKLFFGSGTQLSVL.

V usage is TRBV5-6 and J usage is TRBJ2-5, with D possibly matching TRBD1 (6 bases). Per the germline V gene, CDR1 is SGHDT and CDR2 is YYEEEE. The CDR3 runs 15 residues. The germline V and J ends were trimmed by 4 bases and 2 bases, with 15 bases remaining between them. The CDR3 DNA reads TGTGCCAGCAGCGGGGGACATCCTCTTCAAGAGACCCAGTACTTC. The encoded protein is CASSGGHPLQETQYF.

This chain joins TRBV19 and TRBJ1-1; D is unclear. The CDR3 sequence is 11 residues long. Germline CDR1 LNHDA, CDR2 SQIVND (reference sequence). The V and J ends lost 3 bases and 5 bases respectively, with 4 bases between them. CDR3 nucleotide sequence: TGTGCCAGTAGTATCCCAACTGAAGCTTTCTTT. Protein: CASSIPTEAFF.

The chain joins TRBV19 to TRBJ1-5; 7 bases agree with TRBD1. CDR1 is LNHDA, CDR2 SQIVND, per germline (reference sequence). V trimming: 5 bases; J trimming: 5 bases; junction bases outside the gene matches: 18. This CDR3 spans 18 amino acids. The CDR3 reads CASSPTLPAGGHHQPQHF. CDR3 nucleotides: TGTGCCAGTAGTCCAACCCTCCCGGCAGGGGGGCACCATCAGCCCCAGCATTTT.

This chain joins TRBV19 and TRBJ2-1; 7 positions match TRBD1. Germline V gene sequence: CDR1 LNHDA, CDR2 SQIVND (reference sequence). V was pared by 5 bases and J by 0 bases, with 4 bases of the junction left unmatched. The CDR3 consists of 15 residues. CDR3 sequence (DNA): TGTGCCAGTAGTCACAGGGGTGTCTCCTACAATGAGCAGTTCTTC. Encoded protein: CASSHRGVSYNEQFF.

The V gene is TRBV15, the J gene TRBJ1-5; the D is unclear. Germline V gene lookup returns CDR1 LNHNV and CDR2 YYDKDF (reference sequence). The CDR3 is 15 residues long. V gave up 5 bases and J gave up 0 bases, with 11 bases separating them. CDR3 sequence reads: CATSHRRNSNQPQHF. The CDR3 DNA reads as TGTGCCACCAGCCACCGGAGGAATAGCAATCAGCCCCAGCATTTT.

CDR3 DNA: TGTGCCAGCAGTTACTCGACAGGGGTTCAGCCCCAGCATTTT. It yields the protein CASSYSTGVQPQHF. V gene TRBV6-2 or TRBV6-3 combines with J gene TRBJ1-5; TRBD1 agrees at 8 bases. The CDR3 runs 14 residues. The junction had 1 base not matched to a gene; V was cut back by 0 bases and J by 6 bases. CDR1 MNHEY and CDR2 SVGEGT come from the germline V gene.

This CDR3 reads CASSRQSSQPQHF. As DNA, the CDR3 is TGTGCCAGTAGTAGACAGAGTAGTCAGCCCCAGCATTTT. J is TRBJ1-5 and V is TRBV19; possibly TRBD1 for D (5 bases). V gave up 4 bases and J gave up 6 bases, with 10 bases separating them. The CDR3 has 13 amino acids. Germline-derived CDR1 and CDR2 are LNHDA and SQIVND (reference sequence).

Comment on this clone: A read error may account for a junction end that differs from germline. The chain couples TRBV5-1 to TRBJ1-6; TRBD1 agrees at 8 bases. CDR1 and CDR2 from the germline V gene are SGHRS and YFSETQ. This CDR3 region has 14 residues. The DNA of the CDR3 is TGCGCCAGCAGTTTGGGACAGGCAAATTCACCCCTCCACTTT. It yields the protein CASSLGQANSPLHF. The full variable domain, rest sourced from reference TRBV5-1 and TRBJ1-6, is KAGVTQTPRYLIKTRGQQVTLSCSPISGHRSVSWYQQTPGQGLQFLFEYFSETQRNKGNFPGRFSGRQFSNSRSEMNVSTLELGDSALYLCASSLGQANSPLHFGNGTRLTVT.

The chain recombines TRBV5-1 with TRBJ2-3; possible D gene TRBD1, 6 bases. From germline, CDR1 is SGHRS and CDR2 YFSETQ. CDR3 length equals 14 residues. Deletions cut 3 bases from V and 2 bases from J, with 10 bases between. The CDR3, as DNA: TGCGCCAGCAGCTGGACAGTTACCACAGATACGCAGTATTTT. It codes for CASSWTVTTDTQYF.

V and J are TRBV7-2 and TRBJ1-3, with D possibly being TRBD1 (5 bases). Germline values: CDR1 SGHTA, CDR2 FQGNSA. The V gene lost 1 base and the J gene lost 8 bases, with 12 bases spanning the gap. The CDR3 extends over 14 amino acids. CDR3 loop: CASSLGGREDTIYF. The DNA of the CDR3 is TGTGCCAGCAGCTTAGGTGGCAGGGAAGACACCATATATTTT.

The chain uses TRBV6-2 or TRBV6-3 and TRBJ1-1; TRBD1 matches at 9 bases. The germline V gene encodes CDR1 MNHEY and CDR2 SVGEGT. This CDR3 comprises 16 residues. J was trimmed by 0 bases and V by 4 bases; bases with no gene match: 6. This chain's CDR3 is CASSWDRDSMNTEAFF. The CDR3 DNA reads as TGTGCCAGCAGTTGGGACAGGGACTCCATGAACACTGAAGCTTTCTTT.

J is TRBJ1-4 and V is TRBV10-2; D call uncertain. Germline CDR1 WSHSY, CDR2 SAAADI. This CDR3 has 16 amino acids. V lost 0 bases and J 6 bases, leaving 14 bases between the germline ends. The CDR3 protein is CASSESGKGEDEKLFF. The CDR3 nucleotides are TGCGCCAGCAGTGAGTCAGGCAAGGGAGAAGATGAAAAACTGTTTTTT.

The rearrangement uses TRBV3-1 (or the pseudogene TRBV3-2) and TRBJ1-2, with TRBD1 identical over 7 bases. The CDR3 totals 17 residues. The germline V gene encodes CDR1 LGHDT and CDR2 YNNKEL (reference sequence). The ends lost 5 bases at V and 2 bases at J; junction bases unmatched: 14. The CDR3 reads CASSVRDSAFRNYGYTF. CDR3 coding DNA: TGTGCCAGCAGCGTCCGGGACAGCGCCTTCCGAAACTATGGCTACACCTTC.

The DNA of the CDR3 is TGTGCCAGCAGCCTGCGGGCGGCGGATTTGAGGTACTCTGGGGCCAACGTCCTGACTTTC. Encoded protein: CASSLRAADLRYSGANVLTF. The J gene is TRBJ2-6, the V gene TRBV7-8; tentatively, D is TRBD2 (5 bases). This CDR3 contains 20 residues. CDR1 is SGHVS and CDR2 is FQNEAQ in the germline V gene. V lost 5 bases and J 0 bases, leaving 23 bases between the germline ends. Drawing the rest from reference TRBV7-8 and TRBJ2-6, the complete variable domain is GAGVSQSPRYKVAKRGQDVALRCDPISGHVSLFWYQQALGQGPEFLTYFQNEAQLDKSGLPSDRFFAERPEGSVSTLKIQRTQQEDSAVYLCASSLRAADLRYSGANVLTFGAGSRLTVL.

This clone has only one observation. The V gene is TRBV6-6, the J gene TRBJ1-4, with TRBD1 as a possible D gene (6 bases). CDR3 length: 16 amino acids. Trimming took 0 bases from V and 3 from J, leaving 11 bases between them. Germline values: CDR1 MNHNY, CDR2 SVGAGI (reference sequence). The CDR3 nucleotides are TGTGCCAGCAGTTACTCGCGGACAGATTCTAATGAAAAACTGTTTTTT. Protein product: CASSYSRTDSNEKLFF.

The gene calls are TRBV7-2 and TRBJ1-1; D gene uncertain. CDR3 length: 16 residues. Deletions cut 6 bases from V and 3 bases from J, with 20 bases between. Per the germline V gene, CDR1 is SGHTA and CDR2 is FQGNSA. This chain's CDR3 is CASSHAGQGRDTEAFF. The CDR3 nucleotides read TGTGCCAGCAGTCACGCGGGTCAAGGGAGGGACACTGAAGCTTTCTTT. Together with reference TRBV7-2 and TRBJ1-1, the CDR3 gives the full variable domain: GAGVSQSPSNKVTEKGKDVELRCDPISGHTALYWYRQSLGQGLEFLIYFQGNSAPDKSGLPSDRFSAERTGGSVSTLTIQRTQQEDSAVYLCASSHAGQGRDTEAFFGQGTRLTVV.

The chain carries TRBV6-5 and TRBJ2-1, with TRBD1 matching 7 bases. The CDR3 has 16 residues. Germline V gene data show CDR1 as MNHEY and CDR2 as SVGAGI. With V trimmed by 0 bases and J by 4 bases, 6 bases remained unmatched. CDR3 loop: CASSYSLGGAYNEQFF. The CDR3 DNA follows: TGTGCCAGCAGTTACTCGTTAGGGGGCGCGTACAATGAGCAGTTCTTC.

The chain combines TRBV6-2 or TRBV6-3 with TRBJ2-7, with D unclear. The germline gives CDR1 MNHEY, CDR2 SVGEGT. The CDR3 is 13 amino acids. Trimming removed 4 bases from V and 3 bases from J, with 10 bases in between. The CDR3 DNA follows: TGTGCCAGCAGTTCGTCGAACATCTACGAGCAGTACTTC. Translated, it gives CASSSSNIYEQYF.

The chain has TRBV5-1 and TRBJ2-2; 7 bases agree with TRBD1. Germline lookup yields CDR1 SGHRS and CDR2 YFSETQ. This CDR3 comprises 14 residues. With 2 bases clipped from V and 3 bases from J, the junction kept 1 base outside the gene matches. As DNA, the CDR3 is TGCGCCAGCAGCTTTGGACAGGACACCGGGGAGCTGTTTTTT. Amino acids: CASSFGQDTGELFF.

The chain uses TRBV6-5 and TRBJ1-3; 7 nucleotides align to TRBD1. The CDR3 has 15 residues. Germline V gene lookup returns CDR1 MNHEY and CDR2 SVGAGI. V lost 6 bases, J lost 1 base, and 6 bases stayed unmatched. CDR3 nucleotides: TGTGCCAGCAGCAGACAGGGACGGTCTGGAAACACCATATATTTT. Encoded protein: CASSRQGRSGNTIYF.